The source of this TCR beta chain is a study of blood T cells in healthy people across ages. Isolation of PBMCs gave at least 7 million cells per sample. The use of a sample-barcoded 5' primer and a J-beta primer mix characterized a second PCR of about 7 to 12 cycles. TCRdb re-analysed the 5' RACE reads in MiXCR, keeping a single row per CDR3 protein. The sample holds 250,000 to 300,000 distinct CDR3 sequences; around 27% are singletons and the top ten take approximately 28%. This clonotype has ten or more counts. The germline gene is not matched at one end of the junction; a read error may be the cause. The germline V gene encodes CDR1 SSHAT and CDR2 FNYEAQ (reference sequence). CDR3 length equals 15 residues.

The clonotype originates from a woman aged 65 to 85 in good health. The sequencing sample was made of blood. The chain couples TRBV7-7 to TRBJ2-5; TRBD1 matches at 7 bases. The CDR3 region has the DNA TGTGCTAGCAGCAGATACAGGGGAAGGAAAGAGACCCAGTACTTC. It translates to CASSRYRGRKETQYF. Full variable domain (missing parts from reference TRBV7-7 and TRBJ2-5): GAGVSQSPRYKVTKRGQDVTLRCDPISSHATLYWYQQALGQGPEFLTYFNYEAQPDKSGLPSDRFSAERPEGSISTLTIQRTEQRDSAMYRCASSRYRGRKETQYFGPGTRLLVL.